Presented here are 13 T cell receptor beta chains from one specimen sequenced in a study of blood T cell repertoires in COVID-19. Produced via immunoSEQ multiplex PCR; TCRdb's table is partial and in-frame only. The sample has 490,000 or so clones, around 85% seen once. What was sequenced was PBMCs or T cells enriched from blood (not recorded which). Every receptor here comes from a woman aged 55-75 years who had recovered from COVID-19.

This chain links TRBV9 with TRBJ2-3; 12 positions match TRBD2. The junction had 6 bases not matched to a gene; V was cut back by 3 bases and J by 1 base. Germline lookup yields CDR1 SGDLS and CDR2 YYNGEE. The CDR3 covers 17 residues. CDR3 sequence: CASSAAPSGGGTDTQYF. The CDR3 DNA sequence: TGTGCCAGCAGCGCCGCTCCTAGCGGGGGGGGCACAGATACGCAGTATTTT.

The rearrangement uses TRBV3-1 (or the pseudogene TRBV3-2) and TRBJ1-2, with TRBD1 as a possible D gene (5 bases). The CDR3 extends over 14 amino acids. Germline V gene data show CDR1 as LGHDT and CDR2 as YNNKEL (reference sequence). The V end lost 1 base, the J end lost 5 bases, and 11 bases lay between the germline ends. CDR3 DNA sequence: TGTGCCAGCAGCCAAGGAGCAGGGCGGTATGGCTACACCTTC. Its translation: CASSQGAGRYGYTF.

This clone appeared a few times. CDR3 protein: CASSLVRSNEKLFF. In DNA, the CDR3 is TGTGCCAGCAGCTTAGTTAGGAGTAATGAAAAACTGTTTTTT. This chain connects TRBV7-8 to TRBJ1-4; D gene ambiguous. The CDR3 length is 14 residues. Trimming removed 1 base from V and 4 bases from J, with 7 bases in between. CDR1 and CDR2 (germline): SGHVS, FQNEAQ.

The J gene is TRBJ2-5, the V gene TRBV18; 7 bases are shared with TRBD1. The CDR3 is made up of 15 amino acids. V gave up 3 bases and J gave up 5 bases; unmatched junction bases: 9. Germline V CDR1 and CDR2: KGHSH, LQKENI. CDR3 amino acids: CASSPRQGPGETQYF. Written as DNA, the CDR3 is TGTGCCAGCTCACCGAGACAGGGCCCTGGGGAGACCCAGTACTTC.

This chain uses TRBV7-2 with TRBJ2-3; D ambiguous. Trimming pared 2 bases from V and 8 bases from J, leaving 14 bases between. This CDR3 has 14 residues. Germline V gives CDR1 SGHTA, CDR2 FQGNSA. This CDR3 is CASSLQESTSTQYF. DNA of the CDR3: TGTGCCAGCAGCTTACAGGAATCAACGTCTACGCAGTATTTT.

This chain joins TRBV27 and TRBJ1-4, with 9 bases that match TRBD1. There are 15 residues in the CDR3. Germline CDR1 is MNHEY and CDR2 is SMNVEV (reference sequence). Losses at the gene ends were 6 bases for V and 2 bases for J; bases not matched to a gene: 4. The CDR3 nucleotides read TGTGCCAGCAGCGAACAGGGGGCGACTAATGAAAAACTGTTTTTT. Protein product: CASSEQGATNEKLFF.

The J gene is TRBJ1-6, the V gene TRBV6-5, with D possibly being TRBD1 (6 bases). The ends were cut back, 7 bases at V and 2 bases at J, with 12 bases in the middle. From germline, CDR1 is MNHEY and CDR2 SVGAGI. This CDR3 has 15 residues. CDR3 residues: CASNADRPYNSPLHF. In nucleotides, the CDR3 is TGTGCCAGCAACGCCGACAGGCCCTATAATTCACCCCTCCACTTT.

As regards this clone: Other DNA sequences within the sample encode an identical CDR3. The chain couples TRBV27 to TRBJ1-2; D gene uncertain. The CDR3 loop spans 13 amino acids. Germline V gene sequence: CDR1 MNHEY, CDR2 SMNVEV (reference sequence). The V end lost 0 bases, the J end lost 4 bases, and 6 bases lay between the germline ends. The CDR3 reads CASSLSPGYGYTF. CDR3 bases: TGTGCCAGCAGTTTATCTCCAGGCTATGGCTACACCTTC.

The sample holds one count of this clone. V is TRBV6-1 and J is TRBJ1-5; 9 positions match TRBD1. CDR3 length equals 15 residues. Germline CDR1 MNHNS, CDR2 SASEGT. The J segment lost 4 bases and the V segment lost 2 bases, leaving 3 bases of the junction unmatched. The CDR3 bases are TGTGCCAGCAGTGAACAGGACAGGGGTAATCAGCCCCAGCATTTT. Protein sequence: CASSEQDRGNQPQHF.

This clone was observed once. The DNA of the CDR3 is TGTGCCAGCAGCGGACAGCGAGGCTATGGCTACACCTTC. Its protein product is CASSGQRGYGYTF. The chain employs TRBV12-3 or TRBV12-4 and TRBJ1-2; a weak D match, TRBD1 (6 bases). Trimming pared 6 bases from V and 4 bases from J, leaving 12 bases between. The CDR3 is made up of 13 amino acids.

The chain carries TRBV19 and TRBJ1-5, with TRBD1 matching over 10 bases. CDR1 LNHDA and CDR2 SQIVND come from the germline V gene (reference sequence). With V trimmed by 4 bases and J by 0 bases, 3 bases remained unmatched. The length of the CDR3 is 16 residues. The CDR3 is CASSTGQGNSNQPQHF. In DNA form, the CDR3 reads TGTGCCAGTAGTACGGGACAGGGGAATAGCAATCAGCCCCAGCATTTT.

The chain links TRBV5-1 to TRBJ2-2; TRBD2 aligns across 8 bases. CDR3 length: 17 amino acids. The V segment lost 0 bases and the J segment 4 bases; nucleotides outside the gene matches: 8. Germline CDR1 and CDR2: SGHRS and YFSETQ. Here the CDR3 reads CASSLAGGGGSTGELFF. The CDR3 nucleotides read TGCGCCAGCAGCTTGGCCGGTGGCGGGGGGTCCACCGGGGAGCTGTTTTTT.

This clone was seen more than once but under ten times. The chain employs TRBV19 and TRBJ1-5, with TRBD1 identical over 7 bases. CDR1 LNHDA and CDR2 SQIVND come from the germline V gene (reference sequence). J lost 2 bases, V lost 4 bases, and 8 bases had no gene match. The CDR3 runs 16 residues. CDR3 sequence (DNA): TGTGCCAGTAGTAAAAACGGACAGGCGGGCAATCAGCCCCAGCATTTT. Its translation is CASSKNGQAGNQPQHF.